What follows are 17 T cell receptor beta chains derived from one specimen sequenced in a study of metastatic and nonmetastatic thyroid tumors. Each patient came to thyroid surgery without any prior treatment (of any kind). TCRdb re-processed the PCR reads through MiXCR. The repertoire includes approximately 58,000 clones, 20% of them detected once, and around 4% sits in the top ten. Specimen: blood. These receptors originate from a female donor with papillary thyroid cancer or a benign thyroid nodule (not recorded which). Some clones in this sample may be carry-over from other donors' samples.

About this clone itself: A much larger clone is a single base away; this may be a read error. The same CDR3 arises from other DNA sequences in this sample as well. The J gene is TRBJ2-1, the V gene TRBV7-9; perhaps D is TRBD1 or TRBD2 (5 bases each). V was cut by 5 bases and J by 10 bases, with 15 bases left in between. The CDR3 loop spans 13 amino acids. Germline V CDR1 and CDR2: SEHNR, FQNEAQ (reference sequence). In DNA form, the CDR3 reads TGTGCCAGCAGCCCACTGCAGGGACCCGAGCAGTTCTTC. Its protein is CASSPLQGPEQFF.

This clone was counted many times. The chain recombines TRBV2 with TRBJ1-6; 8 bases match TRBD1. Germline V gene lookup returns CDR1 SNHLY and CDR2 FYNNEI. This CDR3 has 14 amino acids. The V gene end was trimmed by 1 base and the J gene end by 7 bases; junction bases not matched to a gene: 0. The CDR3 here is CASSEGDRNSPLHF. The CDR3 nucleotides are TGTGCCAGCAGTGAAGGGGACAGGAATTCACCCCTCCACTTT.

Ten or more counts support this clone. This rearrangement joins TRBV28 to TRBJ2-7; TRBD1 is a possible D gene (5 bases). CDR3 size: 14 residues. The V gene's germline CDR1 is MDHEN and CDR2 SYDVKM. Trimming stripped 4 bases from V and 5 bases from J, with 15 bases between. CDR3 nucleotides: TGTGCCAGCAGTTCACTCAGGGTAATAGACGAGCAGTACTTC. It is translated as CASSSLRVIDEQYF.

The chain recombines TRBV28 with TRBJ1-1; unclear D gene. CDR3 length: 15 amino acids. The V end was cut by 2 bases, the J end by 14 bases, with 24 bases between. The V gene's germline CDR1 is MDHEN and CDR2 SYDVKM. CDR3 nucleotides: TGTGCCAGCAGTTTACAACTGGCCGCGCGATATCGGGCGTTCTTT. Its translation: CASSLQLAARYRAFF.

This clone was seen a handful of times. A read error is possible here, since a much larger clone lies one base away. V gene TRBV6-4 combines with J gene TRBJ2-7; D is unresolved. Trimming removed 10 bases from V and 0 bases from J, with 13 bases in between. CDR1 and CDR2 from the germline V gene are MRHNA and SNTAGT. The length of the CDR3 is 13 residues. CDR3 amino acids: CAILEPFSYEQYF. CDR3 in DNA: TGTGCCATTCTGGAGCCGTTCTCCTACGAGCAGTACTTC.

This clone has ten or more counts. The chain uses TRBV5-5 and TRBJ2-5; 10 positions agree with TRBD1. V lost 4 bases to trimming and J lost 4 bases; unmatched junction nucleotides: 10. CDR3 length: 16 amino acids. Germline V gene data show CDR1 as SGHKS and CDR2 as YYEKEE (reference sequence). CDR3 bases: TGTGCCAGCAGCCCGGACCGGACAGGGGGGTCAGAGACCCAGTACTTC. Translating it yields CASSPDRTGGSETQYF.

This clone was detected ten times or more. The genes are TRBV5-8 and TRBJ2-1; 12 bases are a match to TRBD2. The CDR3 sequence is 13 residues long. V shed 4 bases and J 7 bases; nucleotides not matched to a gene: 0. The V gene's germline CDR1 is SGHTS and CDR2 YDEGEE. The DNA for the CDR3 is TGTGCCAGCAGCGGACTAGCGGGGAATGAGCAGTTCTTC. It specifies CASSGLAGNEQFF.

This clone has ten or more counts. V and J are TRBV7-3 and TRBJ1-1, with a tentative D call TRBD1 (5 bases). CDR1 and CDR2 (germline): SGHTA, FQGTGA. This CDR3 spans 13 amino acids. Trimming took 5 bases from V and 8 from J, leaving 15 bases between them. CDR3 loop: CASSTDTSAEAFF. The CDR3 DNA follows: TGTGCCAGCAGCACGGACACCTCCGCGGAAGCTTTCTTT.

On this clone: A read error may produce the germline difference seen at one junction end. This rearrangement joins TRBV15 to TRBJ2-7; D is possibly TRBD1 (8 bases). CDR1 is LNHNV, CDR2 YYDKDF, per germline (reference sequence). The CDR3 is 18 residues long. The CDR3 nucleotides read TGTGCCACCAGCGGAGATCGCCTGACAGGGGCCCGGGGGGACGAGCAGTACTTC. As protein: CATSGDRLTGARGDEQYF. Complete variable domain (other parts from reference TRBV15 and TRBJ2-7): DAMVIQNPRYQVTQFGKPVTLSCSQTLNHNVMYWYQQKSSQAPKLLFHYYDKDFNNEADTPDNFQSRRPNTSFCFLDIRSPGLGDTAMYLCATSGDRLTGARGDEQYFGPGTRLTVT.

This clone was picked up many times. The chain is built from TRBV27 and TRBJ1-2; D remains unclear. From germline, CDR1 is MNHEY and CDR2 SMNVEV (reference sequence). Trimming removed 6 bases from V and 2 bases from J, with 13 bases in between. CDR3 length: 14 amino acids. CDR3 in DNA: TGTGCCAGCAGAAATAATTGGCAGAACTATGGCTACACCTTC. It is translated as CASRNNWQNYGYTF.

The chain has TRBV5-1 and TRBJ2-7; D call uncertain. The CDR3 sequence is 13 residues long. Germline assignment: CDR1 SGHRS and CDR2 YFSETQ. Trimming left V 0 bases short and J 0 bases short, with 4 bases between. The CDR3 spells CASSLDLSYEQYF. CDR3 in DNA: TGCGCCAGCAGCTTGGATCTCTCCTACGAGCAGTACTTC.

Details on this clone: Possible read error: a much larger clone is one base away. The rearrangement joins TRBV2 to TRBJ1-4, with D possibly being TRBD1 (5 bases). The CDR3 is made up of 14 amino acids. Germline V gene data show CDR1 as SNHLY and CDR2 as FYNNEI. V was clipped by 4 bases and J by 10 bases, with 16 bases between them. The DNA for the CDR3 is TGTGCCAGCAGTGCAACCGGGACCAAGGTAAAACTGTTTTTT. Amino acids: CASSATGTKVKLFF.

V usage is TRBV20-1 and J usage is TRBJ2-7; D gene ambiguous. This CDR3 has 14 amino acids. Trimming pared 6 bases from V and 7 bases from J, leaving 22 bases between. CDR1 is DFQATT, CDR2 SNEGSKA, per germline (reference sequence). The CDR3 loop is CSAPHSVNGWEQYF. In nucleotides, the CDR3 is TGCAGTGCCCCGCACTCCGTGAACGGGTGGGAGCAGTACTTC.

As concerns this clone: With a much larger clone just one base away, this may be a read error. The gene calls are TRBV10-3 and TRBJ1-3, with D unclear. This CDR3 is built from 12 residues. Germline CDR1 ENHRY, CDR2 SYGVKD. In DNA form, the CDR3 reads TGTGCCATCAACGACTCTGGAAACACCATATGTTTT. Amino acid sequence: CAINDSGNTICF.

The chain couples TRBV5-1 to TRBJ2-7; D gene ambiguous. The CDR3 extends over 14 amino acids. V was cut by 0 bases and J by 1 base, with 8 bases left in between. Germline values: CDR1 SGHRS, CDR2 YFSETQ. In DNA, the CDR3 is TGCGCCAGCAGCTTGGAGGGATCTTCCTACGAGCAGTACTTC. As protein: CASSLEGSSYEQYF.

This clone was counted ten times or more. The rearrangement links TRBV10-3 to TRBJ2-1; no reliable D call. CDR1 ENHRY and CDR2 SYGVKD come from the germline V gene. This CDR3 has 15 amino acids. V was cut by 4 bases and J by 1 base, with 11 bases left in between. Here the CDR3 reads CAISAQPQSYNEQFF. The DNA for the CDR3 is TGTGCCATCAGTGCACAGCCCCAGTCCTACAATGAGCAGTTCTTC.

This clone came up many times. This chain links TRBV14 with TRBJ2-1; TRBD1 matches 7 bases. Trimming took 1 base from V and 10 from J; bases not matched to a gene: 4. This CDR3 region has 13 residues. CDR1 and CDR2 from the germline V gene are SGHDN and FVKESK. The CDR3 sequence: CASSQVRQGEQFF. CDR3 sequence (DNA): TGTGCCAGCAGCCAAGTTCGACAGGGAGAGCAGTTCTTC.